The 20 T cell receptor beta chains presented below share a single source sample, sequenced in a study of control samples from healthy donors and cancer patients. Assay: immunoSEQ multiplex PCR; the TCRdb copy retains only in-frame clones and omits some. The sample contains around 63,000 clones, about 90% of which appear only once. The sample was PBMCs. These receptors originate from a woman between 45 and 60 years old with head and neck cancer.

The V call is TRBV9, the J call TRBJ1-4, with 7 bases fitting TRBD1. This CDR3 region has 15 residues. Germline CDR1 reads SGDLS; CDR2 reads YYNGEE. V lost 4 bases and J lost 0; bases outside the gene matches: 3. The CDR3 nucleotides read TGTGCCAGCAGCCTAGGACAGGCAACTAATGAAAAACTGTTTTTT. Translating gives CASSLGQATNEKLFF.

The chain recombines TRBV5-4 with TRBJ2-1; 13 bases align to TRBD2. The CDR3 is made up of 18 amino acids. Germline CDR1 SGHNT, CDR2 YYREEE (reference sequence). Losses at the gene ends were 4 bases for V and 5 bases for J; bases not matched to a gene: 12. DNA for the CDR3: TGTGCCAGCAGCCAACTAGCGGGGGGGCCCGGACGGAACAATGAGCAGTTCTTC. Translated, it gives CASSQLAGGPGRNNEQFF.

This clone has only one observation. This rearrangement joins TRBV24-1 to TRBJ2-1; 13 bases match TRBD2. Per the germline V gene, CDR1 is KGHDR and CDR2 is SFDVKD. V gave up 4 bases and J gave up 6 bases; unmatched junction bases: 11. The CDR3 extends over 18 amino acids. CDR3 nucleotide sequence: TGTGCCACCAGTGAGGCCGGGCGCGGACTAGCGGGGGTCAATGAGCAGTTCTTC. Its translation is CATSEAGRGLAGVNEQFF.

The gene calls are TRBV20-1 and TRBJ1-6, with D hard to call. V lost 3 bases and J 3 bases, leaving 9 bases between the germline ends. CDR3 size: 14 residues. In germline, CDR1 is DFQATT, CDR2 SNEGSKA (reference sequence). The CDR3 DNA reads TGCAGTGCTAGTACCCCGGGCTATAATTCACCCCTCCACTTT. Residues: CSASTPGYNSPLHF.

This clone has just a few counts. V is TRBV7-2 and J is TRBJ1-6, with D possibly matching TRBD1 (5 bases). The V end lost 5 bases, the J end lost 7 bases, and 12 bases lay between the germline ends. This CDR3 comprises 14 residues. CDR1 is SGHTA and CDR2 is FQGNSA in the germline V gene. This chain's CDR3 is CASSVRDGNSPLHF. The DNA of the CDR3 is TGTGCCAGCAGCGTCAGGGACGGAAATTCACCCCTCCACTTT.

A remark on this clone: Other DNA sequences in this sample translate to the same CDR3. The chain couples TRBV12-3 or TRBV12-4 to TRBJ2-5; D remains unclear. The CDR3 extends over 13 amino acids. Trimming removed 3 bases from V and 5 bases from J, with 10 bases in between. The CDR3 nucleotides are TGTGCCAGCAGTTTCCGAGGTTGGGAGACCCAGTACTTC. Protein sequence: CASSFRGWETQYF.

This clone is deemed medium-sized. The rearrangement joins TRBV4-2 to TRBJ1-6; TRBD1 might be the D (5 bases). The CDR3 sequence is 14 residues long. V shed 7 bases and J shed 4 bases, with 11 bases lying between them. The germline V gene has CDR1 LGHNA and CDR2 YNFKEQ. The DNA of the CDR3 is TGTGCCAGCAATCAGGGACGTTATAATTCACCCCTCCACTTT. Amino acids: CASNQGRYNSPLHF.

The chain combines TRBV3-1 (or the pseudogene TRBV3-2) with TRBJ2-6; D gene uncertain. Germline V gene lookup returns CDR1 LGHDT and CDR2 YNNKEL (reference sequence). V was shortened by 5 bases and J by 2 bases, with 13 bases between the two germline ends. CDR3 length: 16 residues. In nucleotides, the CDR3 is TGTGCCAGCAGCTCCCAAGTCCTGGCTGGGGCCAACGTCCTGACTTTC. It specifies CASSSQVLAGANVLTF.

V usage is TRBV3-1 (or the pseudogene TRBV3-2) and J usage is TRBJ2-2, with 7 bases aligning to TRBD1. Germline CDR1 and CDR2: LGHDT and YNNKEL (reference sequence). J lost 4 bases, V lost 6 bases, and 8 bases had no gene match. The CDR3 has 15 amino acids. The CDR3 loop is CASRQQGLSTGELFF. Written as DNA, the CDR3 is TGTGCCAGCAGACAACAGGGGCTCTCCACCGGGGAGCTGTTTTTT.

The chain has TRBV28 and TRBJ2-3; no clear D gene. V shed 2 bases and J shed 7 bases, with 10 bases lying between them. The CDR3 totals 13 residues. Germline V CDR1 and CDR2: MDHEN, SYDVKM. CDR3 in amino acids: CASSLRGGYTQYF. CDR3 DNA: TGTGCCAGCAGTTTACGTGGTGGGTATACGCAGTATTTT.

This chain uses TRBV11-2 with TRBJ2-2; 7 nucleotides agree with TRBD1. The trim removed 5 bases at V and 4 bases at J, leaving 13 bases unmatched. This CDR3 spans 17 amino acids. CDR1 SGHAT and CDR2 FQNNGV come from the germline V gene. The CDR3 region is CASSPPRTGRITGELFF. The DNA of the CDR3 is TGTGCCAGCAGCCCCCCCCGGACAGGTCGAATCACCGGGGAGCTGTTTTTT.

This sequence joins TRBV5-6 and TRBJ2-7; D tentatively fits TRBD1 or TRBD2 (5 bases each). The CDR3 runs to 13 residues. Germline assignment: CDR1 SGHDT and CDR2 YYEEEE. Trimming removed 2 bases from V and 2 bases from J, with 8 bases in between. In DNA form, the CDR3 reads TGTGCCAGCAGCTTAGGGACGACCTACGAGCAGTACTTC. It is translated as CASSLGTTYEQYF.

The chain combines TRBV19 with TRBJ1-4; TRBD1 matches 8 bases. The J segment lost 7 bases and the V segment lost 4 bases, leaving 11 bases of the junction unmatched. The germline gives CDR1 LNHDA, CDR2 SQIVND (reference sequence). The CDR3 runs to 16 residues. CDR3 nucleotides: TGTGCCAGTAGTAGACTACAGGGGGTAGGAGGTGAAAAACTGTTTTTT. Translating gives CASSRLQGVGGEKLFF.

V is TRBV30 and J is TRBJ2-7; a possible D gene is TRBD2 (5 bases). The length of the CDR3 is 13 residues. The V gene lost 1 base and the J gene lost 3 bases, with 10 bases spanning the gap. CDR1 is GTSNPN and CDR2 is SVGIG in the germline V gene (reference sequence). The CDR3 loop is CAWSALRDYEQYF. CDR3 nucleotides: TGTGCCTGGAGTGCTCTGAGGGACTACGAGCAGTACTTC.

CDR3 nucleotide sequence: TGTGCCTGGAGAGAAACAGGGTACACTGAAGCTTTCTTT. This encodes CAWRETGYTEAFF. The chain couples TRBV30 to TRBJ1-1; maybe TRBD1 (6 bases). V was trimmed by 3 bases and J by 3 bases, leaving 11 bases between them. Germline V gene sequence: CDR1 GTSNPN, CDR2 SVGIG (reference sequence). This CDR3 is 13 amino acids long.

V is TRBV9 and J is TRBJ1-6, with D uncertain. The CDR3 covers 15 residues. Germline assignment: CDR1 SGDLS and CDR2 YYNGEE. The V end lost 0 bases, the J end lost 8 bases, and 12 bases lay between the germline ends. The CDR3 DNA reads TGTGCCAGCAGCGTAGAGGGAGGGCTGGATTCACCCCTCCACTTT. This sequence encodes CASSVEGGLDSPLHF. Based on the CDR3 plus reference TRBV9 and TRBJ1-6, the full variable domain is DSGVTQTPKHLITATGQRVTLRCSPRSGDLSVYWYQQSLDQGLQFLIQYYNGEERAKGNILERFSAQQFPDLHSELNLSSLELGDSALYFCASSVEGGLDSPLHFGNGTRLTVT.

The rearrangement uses TRBV11-2 and TRBJ2-5; D may be TRBD1 or TRBD2 (5 bases each). Trimming pared 1 base from V and 5 bases from J, leaving 14 bases between. This CDR3 spans 15 amino acids. CDR1 SGHAT and CDR2 FQNNGV come from the germline V gene. The CDR3 is CASSLGARGGETQYF. In DNA, the CDR3 is TGTGCCAGCAGCTTAGGGGCTAGGGGCGGGGAGACCCAGTACTTC.

This clone was found once. This chain links TRBV19 with TRBJ1-5; D is unresolved. V shed 5 bases and J shed 5 bases, with 13 bases lying between them. There are 14 residues in the CDR3. Germline CDR1 is LNHDA and CDR2 is SQIVND (reference sequence). This CDR3 is CASSVMTGDQPQHF. The CDR3 bases are TGTGCCAGTAGTGTTATGACGGGCGATCAGCCCCAGCATTTT.

The chain recombines TRBV12-3 or TRBV12-4 with TRBJ2-7; D remains unclear. V lost 5 bases to trimming and J lost 5 bases, with 13 bases between them. This CDR3 contains 13 residues. The DNA of the CDR3 is TGTGCCAGCAGTCTTCAGACATTTGACGAGCAGTACTTC. Translation: CASSLQTFDEQYF.

The chain combines TRBV4-3 with TRBJ2-3; TRBD2 matches 8 bases. J was trimmed by 6 bases and V by 0 bases; bases with no gene match: 5. Germline CDR1 is LGHNA and CDR2 is YSLEER. The CDR3 is 15 residues long. The CDR3 sequence is CASSQEPGTRDTQYF. Written as DNA, the CDR3 is TGCGCCAGCAGCCAAGAACCCGGGACTAGGGATACGCAGTATTTT.